This T cell receptor (beta chain) is drawn from a study of early T cells in non-severe SARS-CoV-2 infection. Study-level points and caveats: Lookups in VDJdb leaned toward anti-spike CD8 responses and missed private and CD4 specificities.

This clonotype came up a few times. Its antigen is currently unknown. Germline V gene lookup returns CDR1 MNHEY and CDR2 SMNVEV (reference sequence). V was clipped by 4 bases and J by 0 bases; unmatched bases: 6. The CDR3 covers 15 residues. Via MiXCR, TCRdb re-called the 5' RACE reads, giving one row per CDR3 protein. The repertoire holds over 95,000 distinct CDR3 sequences, about 15% seen once, with over 0.95% in the top ten. The rearrangement uses TRBV27 and TRBJ2-7; TRBD2 matches at 7 bases. Sequenced: whole blood. The sequence was obtained from an adult who was a healthcare worker with PCR-confirmed SARS-CoV-2 infection or an uninfected control (not recorded which). CDR3 DNA: TGTGCCAGCAGTTGGGACTATCGGAGCTCCTACGAGCAGTACTTC. This sequence encodes CASSWDYRSSYEQYF.